This TCR beta chain was sequenced for a study of T cell responses to AZD1222 COVID-19 vaccine. Study observations and caveats: Vaccine-related CD4 TCRs covered spike, predominating at 160-218 and 743-854. A reported finding is that nearly half of spike-specific TCRs target unmutated variant regions.

TCRdb's copy holds only in-frame clones and misses some; the assay was immunoSEQ multiplex PCR. The table has some 170,000 clones, approximately 91% seen once. Between the trimmed V and J ends, which lost 3 bases and 1 base, there was a span of 3 bases. CDR3 length: 12 residues. The V gene's germline CDR1 is ENHRY and CDR2 SYGVKD. This clone has a single count. The antigen is not known. At the DNA level, this CDR3 is encoded by other sequences in the same sample as well. The sequenced sample was peripheral blood, obtained on day 0 of AZD1222 vaccination. The sequence came from an adult in good health. V is TRBV10-3 and J is TRBJ1-1; D not certain. CDR3 in DNA: TGTGCCATCAGTGATGGGAACACTGAAGCTTTCTTT. It encodes CAISDGNTEAFF.